These 16 T cell receptor beta chains share one sample of origin, sequenced in a study of T cell repertoires in cytomegalovirus infection. Antigens for these TCRs are unknown. TCRdb independently ran MiXCR on the reads; one entry per CDR3 protein. The sample records around 81,000 distinct CDR3 sequences, roughly 37% being singletons. The starting material was CD8+ T cells from cultured PBMCs, obtained from culture after CMV antigen stimulation. The receptors here all came from a human donor in good health (CMV status not recorded). Some clones in this sample may be carry-over from other donors' samples.

The chain uses TRBV7-2 and TRBJ2-3, with 13 bases fitting TRBD2. From germline, CDR1 is SGHTA and CDR2 FQGNSA. V was pared by 5 bases and J by 2 bases, with 16 bases of the junction left unmatched. This CDR3 is 20 amino acids long. DNA for the CDR3: TGTGCCAGCAGCATTAGGACTAGCGGGGGTGCCTCTTCCCTCACAGATACGCAGTATTTT. Encoded protein: CASSIRTSGGASSLTDTQYF.

This clonotype was detected only a few times. The chain has TRBV7-2 and TRBJ2-7; possibly TRBD2 for D (5 bases). CDR1 is SGHTA and CDR2 is FQGNSA in the germline V gene. The CDR3 is made up of 15 amino acids. V lost 1 base and J 3 bases, leaving 13 bases between the germline ends. The CDR3 sequence is CASSLDMERDYEQYF. CDR3 sequence (DNA): TGTGCCAGCAGCTTAGATATGGAGAGGGACTACGAGCAGTACTTC. Full variable domain (rest looked up from reference TRBV7-2 and TRBJ2-7): GAGVSQSPSNKVTEKGKDVELRCDPISGHTALYWYRQSLGQGLEFLIYFQGNSAPDKSGLPSDRFSAERTGGSVSTLTIQRTQQEDSAVYLCASSLDMERDYEQYFGPGTRLTVT.

This clonotype was seen many times. The rearrangement joins TRBV7-8 to TRBJ2-7; D is unresolved. The CDR3 length is 16 residues. Trimming shortened V by 7 bases and J by 2 bases, and 21 bases separated the two germline ends. The V gene's germline CDR1 is SGHVS and CDR2 FQNEAQ. The CDR3 nucleotides read TGTGCCAGCACCCAAGAAGGTGGGATCCTAACCTACGAGCAGTACTTC. It specifies CASTQEGGILTYEQYF.

This clonotype was seen a few times. V usage is TRBV6-8 and J usage is TRBJ1-1; no firm D call. V lost 0 bases, J lost 3 bases, and 14 bases lay in between. Germline values: CDR1 MNHGY, CDR2 SAAAGT. The CDR3 has 16 residues. The CDR3 coding sequence is TGTGCCAGCAGTTACTCGAACAGCCCTGAGGACACTGAAGCTTTCTTT. This gives the protein CASSYSNSPEDTEAFF.

In its sample, this clonotype was seen a few times. The CDR3 DNA is TGTGCCAGCAGTTACTCGAGGTCCCCTAGGGAGACCCAGTACTTC. Translation: CASSYSRSPRETQYF. V is TRBV6-2 or TRBV6-3 and J is TRBJ2-5; D remains unclear. Germline assignment: CDR1 MNHEY and CDR2 SVGEGT. This CDR3 is built from 15 residues. V was shortened by 0 bases and J by 5 bases, with 13 bases between the two germline ends.

There are many counts of this clonotype. The V gene is TRBV7-3, the J gene TRBJ2-7, with D maybe TRBD2 (6 bases). Germline CDR1 and CDR2: SGHTA and FQGTGA. This CDR3 contains 13 residues. Trimming cost V 4 bases and J 3 bases, with 10 bases left between them. CDR3 DNA sequence: TGTGCCAGCAGCTGGCGGGACGGCTACGAGCAGTACTTC. Residues: CASSWRDGYEQYF.

Only a few counts were recorded for this clonotype. DNA of the CDR3: TGCGCCAGCAGCCAGGTGGGGGGGACTGGTGCTGGGGCCAACGTCCTGACTTTC. It translates to CASSQVGGTGAGANVLTF. The genes are TRBV4-1 and TRBJ2-6, with TRBD2 matching over 7 bases. The CDR3 has 18 residues. Germline CDR1 is MGHRA and CDR2 is YSYEKL. The trim removed 3 bases at V and 2 bases at J, leaving 10 bases unmatched.

V and J are TRBV6-6 and TRBJ1-1, with D uncertain. The germline gives CDR1 MNHNY, CDR2 SVGAGI (reference sequence). Trimming stripped 9 bases from V and 1 base from J, with 6 bases between. CDR3 length: 11 residues. The CDR3 sequence is CASARNTEAFF. CDR3 in DNA: TGTGCCAGTGCCCGGAACACTGAAGCTTTCTTT.

This clonotype was counted between two and nine times. The CDR3 reads CSATRAEGTQETQYF. The CDR3, as DNA: TGCAGTGCTACACGAGCCGAGGGGACCCAGGAGACCCAGTACTTC. The rearrangement uses TRBV20-1 and TRBJ2-5; D might be TRBD1 or TRBD2, each matching 5 bases. Between the trimmed V and J ends, which lost 4 bases and 5 bases, there was a span of 20 bases. This CDR3 is 15 amino acids long. Germline values: CDR1 DFQATT, CDR2 SNEGSKA (reference sequence).

This clonotype was detected only once. The chain carries TRBV12-3 or TRBV12-4 and TRBJ1-1; D is perhaps TRBD1 (5 bases). The V end was cut by 3 bases, the J end by 3 bases, with 8 bases between. The CDR3 extends over 13 amino acids. For the CDR3, the DNA is TGTGCCAGCAGTTTGGGGCTTTACACTGAAGCTTTCTTT. Translation gives CASSLGLYTEAFF.

This clonotype turned up a few times. The chain combines TRBV7-2 with TRBJ1-1; D is perhaps TRBD1 (6 bases). The germline V gene has CDR1 SGHTA and CDR2 FQGNSA. The length of the CDR3 is 15 residues. Trimming removed 3 bases at V and 4 bases at J, with 15 bases between. CDR3 coding DNA: TGTGCCAGCAGCTTCTCGCTAACAGGGACCACTGAAGCTTTCTTT. It yields the protein CASSFSLTGTTEAFF.

This clonotype was seen many times. The chain's CDR3 is CASSLASDRAINYGYTF. The CDR3 DNA sequence: TGTGCCAGCAGCTTAGCATCGGACAGGGCGATTAACTATGGCTACACCTTC. The rearrangement links TRBV7-8 to TRBJ1-2; 8 bases match TRBD1. CDR1 and CDR2 (germline): SGHVS, FQNEAQ. V lost 0 bases, J lost 1 base, and 7 bases stayed unmatched. The CDR3 is made up of 17 amino acids.

This clonotype showed up just once. V gene TRBV10-3 combines with J gene TRBJ2-1; D is unclear. CDR1 and CDR2 (germline): ENHRY, SYGVKD. Trimming left V 6 bases short and J 6 bases short, with 12 bases between. The CDR3 length is 13 residues. CDR3 DNA sequence: TGTGCCATCAGCATTTTGGGTAGCAATGAGCAGTTCTTC. Its protein product is CAISILGSNEQFF.

This clonotype has a handful of counts. V gene TRBV7-6 combines with J gene TRBJ1-2; no firm D call. Per the germline V gene, CDR1 is SGHVS and CDR2 is FNYEAQ. V dropped 1 base and J dropped 7 bases, with 13 bases sitting between them. The CDR3 runs to 14 residues. CDR3: CASSLVTTSPGYTF. CDR3 DNA sequence: TGTGCCAGCAGCTTAGTGACGACCTCCCCTGGCTACACCTTC.

The chain recombines TRBV7-2 with TRBJ2-6, with unresolved D. The ends were cut back, 5 bases at V and 0 bases at J, with 8 bases in the middle. The CDR3 spans 15 residues. Germline CDR1 reads SGHTA; CDR2 reads FQGNSA. The DNA for the CDR3 is TGTGCCAGCAGCCCAGTTCACTCTGGGGCCAACGTCCTGACTTTC. It codes for CASSPVHSGANVLTF.

The table lists this clonotype with many counts. The V and J genes are TRBV7-6 and TRBJ2-3; D ambiguous. V lost 5 bases and J lost 0, with 15 bases in between. CDR1 and CDR2 from the germline V gene are SGHVS and FNYEAQ. The CDR3 is 16 residues long. The chain's CDR3 is CASSLSTTASTDTQYF. CDR3 nucleotides: TGTGCCAGCAGCCTATCGACAACGGCTAGCACAGATACGCAGTATTTT.